This T cell receptor beta chain emerged from a study of blood T cell repertoires in COVID-19. Study overall: Sites in the United States, Italy and Spain provided acute and convalescent COVID-19 samples.

The method was immunoSEQ multiplex PCR; TCRdb's version includes in-frame clones alone and lacks a portion of them. Here the sample spans some 110,000 clones, roughly 81% being singletons. The CDR3 is 17 residues long. Trimming cost V 1 base and J 7 bases; bases outside gene matches: 4. Germline V CDR1 and CDR2: SGHVS, FQNEAQ. The chain links TRBV7-8 to TRBJ2-1; 16 bases align to TRBD2. This receptor was obtained from an older woman with acute or convalescent COVID-19. What was sequenced was peripheral blood. Here the CDR3 DNA reads TGTGCCAGCAGCTTAGTCCTGGGACTAGCGGGAGGGAATGAGCAGTTCTTC. Translating gives CASSLVLGLAGGNEQFF.